The next 18 T cell receptor beta chains were all read from a single sample in a study of cytomegalovirus exposure and HLA in healthy donors. The table came from immunoSEQ multiplex PCR; TCRdb's copy has only in-frame clones and leaves some out. Of some 160,000 clones listed, approximately 90% were seen once; the top ten hold around 3%. The specimen was PBMCs. The receptors stem from a young man in good health and CMV-seronegative.

The J gene is TRBJ2-7, the V gene TRBV5-4, with 7 bases that match TRBD2. V lost 0 bases, J lost 2 bases, and 2 bases stayed unmatched. The CDR3 is 14 amino acids. Germline V gene data show CDR1 as SGHNT and CDR2 as YYREEE (reference sequence). Here the CDR3 DNA reads TGTGCCAGCAGCTTGGAGGGGAGGGCCTACGAGCAGTACTTC. Protein product: CASSLEGRAYEQYF.

This clone was picked up a small number of times. The chain has TRBV27 and TRBJ2-1, with 13 bases identical to TRBD2. This CDR3 has 15 residues. V dropped 3 bases and J dropped 8; count of bases not matched to a gene: 4. CDR1 is MNHEY, CDR2 SMNVEV, per germline (reference sequence). CDR3: CASSFGLAGEDEQFF. As DNA, the CDR3 is TGTGCCAGCAGTTTCGGACTAGCGGGAGAGGATGAGCAGTTCTTC.

The chain uses TRBV6-1 and TRBJ1-4; D gene ambiguous. This CDR3 region has 19 residues. CDR1 is MNHNS, CDR2 SASEGT, per germline. The V and J ends lost 2 bases and 2 bases respectively, with 21 bases between them. The CDR3: CASSENLSNPLGTNEKLFF. Written as DNA, the CDR3 is TGTGCCAGCAGTGAAAACCTTTCCAACCCACTAGGGACTAATGAAAAACTGTTTTTT.

V usage is TRBV11-2 and J usage is TRBJ2-1; a weak D match, TRBD1 (5 bases). Trimming left V 1 base short and J 9 bases short, with 10 bases between. Germline CDR1 and CDR2: SGHAT and FQNNGV. The CDR3 has 13 residues. CDR3 residues: CASSLAGYGEQFF. DNA for the CDR3: TGTGCCAGCAGCTTAGCAGGGTACGGTGAGCAGTTCTTC.

This clone was seen a single time. This rearrangement joins TRBV25-1 to TRBJ1-4, with D possibly being TRBD1 (5 bases). The CDR3 is 14 residues long. Deletions cut 6 bases from V and 7 bases from J, with 15 bases between. CDR1 is MGHDK and CDR2 is SYGVNS in the germline V gene. DNA for the CDR3: TGTGCCAGCAGCATGGGCCAGGGTGGTGAAAAACTGTTTTTT. As protein: CASSMGQGGEKLFF. The full variable domain, completed using reference TRBV25-1 and TRBJ1-4, is EADIYQTPRYLVIGTGKKITLECSQTMGHDKMYWYQQDPGMELHLIHYSYGVNSTEKGDLSSESTVSRIRTEHFPLTLESARPSHTSQYLCASSMGQGGEKLFFGSGTQLSVL.

The genes are TRBV6-4 and TRBJ2-2; D is ambiguous. The CDR3 runs 14 residues. Trimming removed 0 bases at V and 5 bases at J, with 7 bases between. Germline CDR1 is MRHNA and CDR2 is SNTAGT. The CDR3 is CASSDSYRTGELFF. CDR3 DNA: TGTGCCAGCAGTGACTCGTATCGTACCGGGGAGCTGTTTTTT.

The chain employs TRBV28 and TRBJ2-1; TRBD2 matches at 7 bases. With V trimmed by 5 bases and J by 0 bases, 10 bases remained unmatched. CDR1 is MDHEN and CDR2 is SYDVKM in the germline V gene. The CDR3 runs to 17 residues. CDR3: CASSTLGRGSSYNEQFF. CDR3 DNA sequence: TGTGCCAGCAGTACCCTCGGGCGGGGGAGCTCCTACAATGAGCAGTTCTTC.

The chain couples TRBV7-9 to TRBJ1-1, with D perhaps matching TRBD1 (6 bases). Trimming left V 5 bases short and J 6 bases short, with 16 bases between. The CDR3 sequence is 14 residues long. Germline assignment: CDR1 SEHNR and CDR2 FQNEAQ (reference sequence). This CDR3 is CASSGTFGGAEAFF. CDR3 nucleotides: TGTGCCAGCAGCGGGACATTTGGAGGCGCTGAAGCTTTCTTT.

The V gene is TRBV18, the J gene TRBJ1-2; 9 nucleotides align to TRBD1. CDR1 and CDR2 from the germline V gene are KGHSH and LQKENI. This CDR3 has 14 amino acids. V dropped 3 bases and J dropped 4; count of bases not matched to a gene: 3. Here the CDR3 reads CASSPGQGIYGYTF. The CDR3 DNA is TGTGCCAGCTCACCGGGACAGGGAATCTATGGCTACACCTTC.

This chain links TRBV6-1 with TRBJ2-7; D remains unclear. From germline, CDR1 is MNHNS and CDR2 SASEGT. This CDR3 has 8 amino acids. In nucleotides, the CDR3 is TGTACCAACTACGAGCAGTACGTC. It encodes CTNYEQYV.

J is TRBJ1-4 and V is TRBV7-9, with D unresolved. This CDR3 has 16 amino acids. From germline, CDR1 is SEHNR and CDR2 FQNEAQ (reference sequence). V was trimmed by 1 base and J by 8 bases, leaving 17 bases between them. The CDR3 is CASSLVGAPGLEKLFF. Written as DNA, the CDR3 is TGTGCCAGCAGCTTAGTGGGAGCCCCGGGGTTGGAAAAACTGTTTTTT.

V gene TRBV7-9 combines with J gene TRBJ1-4; tentatively, D is TRBD1 (5 bases). Germline loops: CDR1 SEHNR, CDR2 FQNEAQ (reference sequence). This CDR3 has 16 residues. Trimming removed 4 bases from V and 0 bases from J, with 12 bases in between. Written as DNA, the CDR3 is TGTGCCAGCAGCTCCCACCAGGGCTCAACTAATGAAAAACTGTTTTTT. It encodes CASSSHQGSTNEKLFF.

The chain employs TRBV7-9 and TRBJ2-1; 12 positions match TRBD1. The CDR3 loop spans 16 amino acids. Germline V gene lookup returns CDR1 SEHNR and CDR2 FQNEAQ (reference sequence). Trimming removed 2 bases from V and 8 bases from J; junction bases left unmatched: 7. The DNA for the CDR3 is TGTGCCAGCAGCTTAACACCGGGACAGGGGGCATATGAGCAGTTCTTC. It encodes CASSLTPGQGAYEQFF. The full variable domain, in which reference TRBV7-9 and TRBJ2-1 provide the parts outside the CDR3, is DTGVSQNPRHKITKRGQNVTFRCDPISEHNRLYWYRQTLGQGPEFLTYFQNEAQLEKSRLLSDRFSAERPKGSFSTLEIQRTEQGDSAMYLCASSLTPGQGAYEQFFGPGTRLTVL.

The CDR3 coding sequence is TGTGCCAGCAGAGGACAGGCGGGCCCGGTGGCTTTCTTT. This codes for CASRGQAGPVAFF. The genes are TRBV6-6 and TRBJ1-1, with 7 bases aligning to TRBD1. This CDR3 comprises 13 residues. Germline V gene sequence: CDR1 MNHNY, CDR2 SVGAGI (reference sequence). With V trimmed by 6 bases and J by 11 bases, 12 bases remained unmatched.

The chain is built from TRBV2 and TRBJ1-2; weak D call: TRBD1 (6 bases). V was trimmed by 2 bases and J by 2 bases, leaving 9 bases between them. Germline CDR1 is SNHLY and CDR2 is FYNNEI. CDR3 size: 14 residues. The CDR3 nucleotides read TGTGCCAGCAGTGAATCAGGGGCGAACTATGGCTACACCTTC. It translates to CASSESGANYGYTF.

This sequence joins TRBV7-9 and TRBJ1-4; D unresolved. This CDR3 is built from 16 residues. CDR1 and CDR2 (germline): SEHNR, FQNEAQ (reference sequence). V was shortened by 6 bases and J by 4 bases, with 18 bases between the two germline ends. CDR3 nucleotides: TGTGCCAGCAGTCACACATTTGCGGGGAGTAATGAAAAACTGTTTTTT. It yields the protein CASSHTFAGSNEKLFF.

This clone showed up just a few times. The rearrangement links TRBV27 to TRBJ2-7; the D is unclear. CDR3 size: 14 residues. Germline V gene lookup returns CDR1 MNHEY and CDR2 SMNVEV (reference sequence). V was shortened by 3 bases and J by 0 bases, with 9 bases between the two germline ends. The CDR3 nucleotides are TGTGCCAGCAGTTTCAAAGCGAGCTCCTACGAGCAGTACGTC. As protein: CASSFKASSYEQYV.

V is TRBV5-4 and J is TRBJ1-1, with 8 nucleotides matching TRBD1. The length of the CDR3 is 14 residues. In germline, CDR1 is SGHNT, CDR2 YYREEE (reference sequence). The junction had 5 bases not matched to a gene; V was cut back by 2 bases and J by 5 bases. The CDR3 loop is CASSLQGVVTEAFF. The CDR3 DNA sequence: TGTGCCAGCAGCTTACAGGGGGTCGTTACTGAAGCTTTCTTT.